This TCR beta chain was identified during a study of blood T cell repertoires in COVID-19. This clone was counted once. Here immunoSEQ multiplex PCR was the method, and the copy in TCRdb shows in-frame clones only, minus some. The profile shows over 120,000 clones, 70% to 85% of them singletons. Sequenced input: peripheral blood. The sequence came from a woman of 80 years or more with acute or convalescent COVID-19.

The CDR3, as DNA: TGCGCCAGCAGCTCGGATGACAGGGGGAGCTACGAGCAGTACTTC. It translates to CASSSDDRGSYEQYF. The genes are TRBV5-1 and TRBJ2-7; 9 bases fit TRBD1. This CDR3 is 15 amino acids long. Germline V lookup: CDR1 SGHRS, CDR2 YFSETQ. V lost 3 bases and J lost 3; bases outside the gene matches: 7.